The 9 T cell receptor beta chains below come from one sample, sequenced in a study of shared clonotypes between healthy human individuals (dated by TCRdb to the early 2020s). Receptor libraries were prepared by the immunoSEQ multiplex PCR assay. TCRdb took over this immuneACCESS table, retaining in-frame rearrangements with V and J assigned. Such tables are incomplete; in checked studies, under half of the missing clones stem from an unresolved V gene, and the remainder is unexplained. The sample table records millions of clones; 85% to 95% of these occur just once. More than 1.5% of the sample rests with the top ten. CD8 naive samples were CD45RO-negative cells positively selected for CCR7, giving a CD45RA+CCR7+ population that excluded TemRA cells. Material for sequencing was naive CD8+ T cells from PBMCs. What the cell subset or site label conveys for this sample: CD45RA+CCR7+. The receptors were sampled from a man between 18 and 35 years old in good health. Some clones in this sample may be carry-over from other donors' samples.

This sequence joins TRBV19 and TRBJ2-7, with D perhaps TRBD1 (6 bases). Trimming removed 3 bases from V and 3 bases from J, with 12 bases in between. The CDR3 is made up of 14 amino acids. Germline V gives CDR1 LNHDA, CDR2 SQIVND (reference sequence). CDR3 sequence (DNA): TGTGCCAGTAGTATCAGGGACAAATACTACGAGCAGTACTTC. As protein: CASSIRDKYYEQYF.

The J gene is TRBJ1-2, the V gene TRBV7-9; D is perhaps TRBD1 (5 bases). V gave up 2 bases and J gave up 0 bases, with 13 bases separating them. The CDR3 loop spans 16 amino acids. Germline lookup yields CDR1 SEHNR and CDR2 FQNEAQ (reference sequence). The CDR3 region is CASSLSSTESNYGYTF. The CDR3 bases are TGTGCCAGCAGCTTATCCTCGACAGAATCTAACTATGGCTACACCTTC. Drawing the rest from reference TRBV7-9 and TRBJ1-2, the complete variable domain is DTGVSQNPRHKITKRGQNVTFRCDPISEHNRLYWYRQTLGQGPEFLTYFQNEAQLEKSRLLSDRFSAERPKGSFSTLEIQRTEQGDSAMYLCASSLSSTESNYGYTFGSGTRLTVV.

This clone appeared once. V is TRBV19 and J is TRBJ1-2; D remains ambiguous. V shed 4 bases and J shed 4 bases, with 19 bases lying between them. The length of the CDR3 is 16 residues. The germline V gene encodes CDR1 LNHDA and CDR2 SQIVND (reference sequence). As DNA, the CDR3 is TGTGCCAGTAGTACCCCGAACTCGTATATCTTCTATGGCTACACCTTC. Its protein product is CASSTPNSYIFYGYTF.

The rearrangement links TRBV5-8 to TRBJ1-2; no clear D gene. V gave up 6 bases and J gave up 7 bases, with 10 bases separating them. This CDR3 has 11 residues. Germline assignment: CDR1 SGHTS and CDR2 YDEGEE. The CDR3 bases are TGTGCCAGCACACCGGCTCCTGGCTACACCTTC. Residues: CASTPAPGYTF.

The gene calls are TRBV11-2 and TRBJ2-1; D remains ambiguous. Germline values: CDR1 SGHAT, CDR2 FQNNGV. V was trimmed by 1 base and J by 3 bases, leaving 10 bases between them. The CDR3 consists of 15 residues. The CDR3 nucleotides are TGTGCCAGCAGCTTAGGCTCCAGAGGCTACAATGAGCAGTTCTTC. The encoded protein is CASSLGSRGYNEQFF. Based on the CDR3 plus reference TRBV11-2 and TRBJ2-1, the full variable domain is EAGVAQSPRYKIIEKRQSVAFWCNPISGHATLYWYQQILGQGPKLLIQFQNNGVVDDSQLPKDRFSAERLKGVDSTLKIQPAKLEDSAVYLCASSLGSRGYNEQFFGPGTRLTVL.

This clone came up once. The rearrangement uses TRBV19 and TRBJ2-7; D gene unclear. From germline, CDR1 is LNHDA and CDR2 SQIVND (reference sequence). This CDR3 contains 12 residues. Trimming took off 3 bases at V and 3 bases at J, with 6 bases between the two ends. CDR3 sequence (DNA): TGTGCCAGTAGTATTGGGCTCTACGAGCAGTACTTC. This codes for CASSIGLYEQYF. The whole variable domain, filled in from reference TRBV19 and TRBJ2-7, reads DGGITQSPKYLFRKEGQNVTLSCEQNLNHDAMYWYRQDPGQGLRLIYYSQIVNDFQKGDIAEGYSVSREKKESFPLTVTSAQKNPTAFYLCASSIGLYEQYFGPGTRLTVT.

The V and J genes are TRBV10-3 and TRBJ1-5, with TRBD1 matching over 8 bases. V lost 8 bases, J lost 6 bases, and 12 bases stayed unmatched. This CDR3 contains 15 residues. CDR1 is ENHRY, CDR2 SYGVKD, per germline. CDR3: CAIASGQGPLQPQHF. The CDR3 DNA reads as TGTGCCATCGCAAGCGGACAGGGACCCCTTCAGCCCCAGCATTTT.

Regarding this clone: Other DNA sequences in this specimen translate into the identical CDR3. V usage is TRBV11-2 and J usage is TRBJ2-7; TRBD2 might be the D (6 bases). The germline CDR1 and CDR2 sequences are SGHAT and FQNNGV. The ends were cut back, 1 base at V and 3 bases at J, with 10 bases in the middle. The CDR3 loop spans 14 amino acids. The CDR3 sequence is CASSLVGGDYEQYF. In DNA, the CDR3 is TGTGCCAGCAGCTTAGTCGGAGGGGACTACGAGCAGTACTTC.

This clone was observed a single time. The V and J genes are TRBV19 and TRBJ2-7, with a tentative D call TRBD2 (5 bases). CDR3 length: 15 residues. The germline V gene encodes CDR1 LNHDA and CDR2 SQIVND (reference sequence). Trimming removed 3 bases at V and 3 bases at J, with 15 bases between. The CDR3 loop is CASSIRRAPGYEQYF. The CDR3 coding sequence is TGTGCCAGTAGTATCCGGCGGGCGCCCGGCTACGAGCAGTACTTC.